The clone carrying this TCR beta chain came up a few times. What it recognizes is unknown. The investigators amplified TCR beta CDR3 regions from RNA transcripts. The HTBI primer set was used in a first-round RT-PCR of the TCR CDR3. Using its own MiXCR run on the multiplex PCR reads, TCRdb lists one record per CDR3 protein. The data contain nearly 600,000 distinct CDR3 sequences, approximately 14% of them singletons. The CDR3 is 12 amino acids. The V gene's germline CDR1 is MDHEN and CDR2 SYDVKM. Between the trimmed V and J ends, which lost 10 bases and 0 bases, there was a span of 10 bases. This sample stems from a study of T cells in Graves' hyperthyroidism and ophthalmopathy. Study results and caveats: Stable hyperthyroidism was separated from ophthalmopathy by a model based on 13 V-J features.

Ophthalmopathy in the patients scored at least 3 on Clinical Activity Score and at least 4 on NOSPECS grade, lasting under 3 months. Lactation, pregnancy, other autoimmune disease or uncontrolled infection excluded patients. Diagnosis relied on clinical symptoms, serum thyroxine and TRAb, thyroid ultrasound and orbital computed tomography. The rearrangement links TRBV28 to TRBJ2-7; no clear D gene. The receptor was derived from a woman aged 18-29 years with Graves' ophthalmopathy. Sequenced input: blood. This chain's CDR3 is CAISTSSYEQYF. CDR3 bases: TGTGCCATCTCAACTTCCTCCTACGAGCAGTACTTC.